The 12 T cell receptor beta chains listed next were all sequenced from one sample in a study of T cell changes during pregnancy in multiple sclerosis. Assay used: immunoSEQ multiplex PCR; TCRdb lists only in-frame clones, some missing. The data contain 90,000 or so clones, approximately 90% of them singletons. The material sequenced was peripheral blood, taken before pregnancy. The receptor source for this set is a female donor with multiple sclerosis, enrolled in a pregnancy study.

This chain uses TRBV9 with TRBJ1-3; TRBD1 matches 10 bases. This CDR3 is 16 amino acids long. Germline values: CDR1 SGDLS, CDR2 YYNGEE. Trimming cost V 4 bases and J 0 bases; bases outside gene matches: 4. The DNA of the CDR3 is TGTGCCAGCAGCTTGGGACAGGGGTTCTCTGGAAACACCATATATTTT. It yields the protein CASSLGQGFSGNTIYF.

In DNA, the CDR3 is TGTGCCAGCAGTGGCGGCGGGCTCACCGGGGAGCTGTTTTTT. Protein: CASSGGGLTGELFF. This chain joins TRBV6-1 and TRBJ2-2; tentative D call: TRBD2 (5 bases). V was pared by 4 bases and J by 4 bases, with 10 bases between. The CDR3 consists of 14 residues. The V gene's germline CDR1 is MNHNS and CDR2 SASEGT.

The V call is TRBV7-9, the J call TRBJ2-1, with TRBD2 identical over 14 bases. CDR1 is SEHNR and CDR2 is FQNEAQ in the germline V gene (reference sequence). This CDR3 has 14 amino acids. Unmatched junction bases numbered 8, after V lost 11 bases and J lost 8 bases. CDR3 residues: CAGGLAGAVDEQFF. CDR3 in DNA: TGTGCCGGGGGACTAGCGGGAGCAGTGGATGAGCAGTTCTTC. Full variable domain (rest looked up from reference TRBV7-9 and TRBJ2-1): DTGVSQNPRHKITKRGQNVTFRCDPISEHNRLYWYRQTLGQGPEFLTYFQNEAQLEKSRLLSDRFSAERPKGSFSTLEIQRTEQGDSAMYLCAGGLAGAVDEQFFGPGTRLTVL.

This clone was recorded once. The CDR3, as DNA: TGTGCCAGCTCACTTGGACTAGCGGGGGCTATAGAGACCCAGTACTTC. As protein: CASSLGLAGAIETQYF. This rearrangement joins TRBV18 to TRBJ2-5; 13 bases map to TRBD2. In germline, CDR1 is KGHSH, CDR2 LQKENI. V lost 4 bases to trimming and J lost 4 bases; unmatched junction nucleotides: 6. The CDR3 has 16 residues.

The sample holds one count of this clone. V gene TRBV9 combines with J gene TRBJ2-5; TRBD2 matches 11 bases. CDR3 length: 15 residues. Germline-derived CDR1 and CDR2 are SGDLS and YYNGEE. Losses at the gene ends were 0 bases for V and 3 bases for J; bases not matched to a gene: 1. The CDR3 DNA is TGTGCCAGCAGCGTAGGACTAGCGGGGAAAGAGACCCAGTACTTC. Encoded protein: CASSVGLAGKETQYF.

This chain uses TRBV9 with TRBJ2-2; 7 positions match TRBD2. After removal of 3 bases from V and 7 bases from J, the junction contained 6 bases not matched to a gene. The CDR3 spans 14 residues. In germline, CDR1 is SGDLS, CDR2 YYNGEE. The CDR3 region is CASSEETSVGELFF. CDR3 DNA sequence: TGTGCCAGCAGCGAGGAAACTAGCGTCGGGGAGCTGTTTTTT.

J is TRBJ2-6 and V is TRBV9; the D gene is possibly TRBD1 (5 bases). The CDR3 is 14 amino acids. The V and J ends lost 4 bases and 4 bases respectively, with 9 bases between them. In germline, CDR1 is SGDLS, CDR2 YYNGEE. CDR3 protein: CASSPRAGANVLTF. The CDR3 region has the DNA TGTGCCAGCAGCCCCAGGGCAGGGGCCAACGTCCTGACTTTC.

The chain has TRBV14 and TRBJ1-3; D not resolved. The CDR3 spans 11 residues. The V end lost 4 bases, the J end lost 11 bases, and 9 bases lay between the germline ends. The germline CDR1 and CDR2 sequences are SGHDN and FVKESK. CDR3 region: CASSPGRAIYF. The CDR3 nucleotides are TGTGCCAGCAGCCCCGGGAGGGCCATATATTTT.

The rearrangement links TRBV7-8 to TRBJ2-7, with 8 bases matching TRBD1. This CDR3 has 15 amino acids. V was pared by 1 base and J by 3 bases, with 5 bases of the junction left unmatched. Per germline, CDR1 SGHVS and CDR2 FQNEAQ. The CDR3 here is CASSLVRTGSYEQYF. For the CDR3, the DNA is TGTGCCAGCAGCTTAGTACGGACAGGGAGCTACGAGCAGTACTTC.

The V gene is TRBV7-6, the J gene TRBJ1-1, with a weak D call TRBD1 (5 bases). Germline loops: CDR1 SGHVS, CDR2 FNYEAQ. The CDR3 extends over 13 amino acids. V was pared by 4 bases and J by 1 base, with 7 bases between. CDR3 sequence reads: CASSSGQNTEAFF. The DNA for the CDR3 is TGTGCCAGCAGCTCCGGACAGAACACTGAAGCTTTCTTT.

The V and J genes are TRBV4-3 and TRBJ1-1; weak D call: TRBD1 (5 bases). Per germline, CDR1 LGHNA and CDR2 YSLEER. The CDR3 has 16 residues. The V end was cut by 0 bases, the J end by 1 base, with 12 bases between. CDR3 nucleotide sequence: TGCGCCAGCAGCCAAGATCGGGGGGGGGAGAACACTGAAGCTTTCTTT. Amino acid sequence: CASSQDRGGENTEAFF.

V usage is TRBV11-2 and J usage is TRBJ2-7, with 11 nucleotides matching TRBD2. V lost 6 bases to trimming and J lost 5 bases; unmatched junction nucleotides: 15. The CDR3 consists of 17 residues. CDR1 SGHAT and CDR2 FQNNGV come from the germline V gene. The CDR3 loop is CASSLFSRLAGTHEQYF. Here the CDR3 DNA reads TGTGCCAGCAGTCTGTTTTCTAGACTAGCGGGGACACACGAGCAGTACTTC.